These 15 T cell receptor beta chains share one sample of origin, sequenced in a study of blood T cell repertoires in COVID-19. The repertoire was sequenced with immunoSEQ multiplex PCR; TCRdb's copy has only in-frame clones and lacks some. Found here are approximately 230,000 clones, 82% of them singletons; the top ten hold nearly 5%. The sample was peripheral blood. These receptors originate from a woman of 80 years or more with active or convalescent COVID-19.

J is TRBJ1-5 and V is TRBV18; the match to TRBD1 covers 7 bases. V shed 5 bases, J shed 6 bases, and the junction held 7 bases outside the gene matches. Germline CDR1 and CDR2: KGHSH and LQKENI. The CDR3 is made up of 14 amino acids. DNA for the CDR3: TGTGCCAGCTCAACTTTGAAGGGGGCTCAGCCCCAGCATTTT. Its translation: CASSTLKGAQPQHF.

CDR3: CASSEGGGSNQPQHF. CDR3 bases: TGTGCCAGCAGCGAAGGGGGGGGAAGCAATCAGCCCCAGCATTTT. V and J are TRBV9 and TRBJ1-5, with D perhaps matching TRBD1 (6 bases). Deletions cut 3 bases from V and 1 base from J, with 11 bases between. The CDR3 is 15 residues long. In germline, CDR1 is SGDLS, CDR2 YYNGEE.

This chain connects TRBV3-1 (or the pseudogene TRBV3-2) to TRBJ1-1, with 7 bases lining up with TRBD1. The CDR3 covers 14 residues. Germline CDR1 is LGHDT and CDR2 is YNNKEL (reference sequence). The V gene end was trimmed by 6 bases and the J gene end by 4 bases; junction bases not matched to a gene: 8. DNA of the CDR3: TGTGCCAGCAGTCCTTACAGGGGCAGCACTGAAGCTTTCTTT. Translated, it gives CASSPYRGSTEAFF.

This clone turned up a few times. The rearrangement joins TRBV3-1 (or the pseudogene TRBV3-2) to TRBJ1-1, with D perhaps matching TRBD1 (6 bases). The germline V and J ends were trimmed by 8 bases and 1 base, with 11 bases remaining between them. The germline gives CDR1 LGHDT, CDR2 YNNKEL (reference sequence). This CDR3 contains 13 residues. CDR3 protein: CASRGGGNTEAFF. DNA of the CDR3: TGTGCCAGCCGAGGGGGTGGGAACACTGAAGCTTTCTTT.

This clone is a singleton in its sample. V gene TRBV2 combines with J gene TRBJ2-1; 9 bases agree with TRBD1. The germline V gene has CDR1 SNHLY and CDR2 FYNNEI. The junction had 9 bases not matched to a gene; V was cut back by 11 bases and J by 7 bases. CDR3 length equals 13 residues. The chain's CDR3 is CADRTGEMNEQFF. The CDR3 nucleotides read TGTGCCGACAGGACAGGGGAAATGAATGAGCAGTTCTTC.

This clone appeared a few times. J is TRBJ1-5 and V is TRBV16; 8 nucleotides agree with TRBD1. There are 15 residues in the CDR3. The ends lost 10 bases at V and 0 bases at J; junction bases unmatched: 8. CDR1 and CDR2 from the germline V gene are KGHSY and FQNENV. For the CDR3, the DNA is TGTGCCACTACGGGACAGGCAAATAGCAATCAGCCCCAGCATTTT. This codes for CATTGQANSNQPQHF.

Only one count was recorded for this clone. The chain carries TRBV3-1 (or the pseudogene TRBV3-2) and TRBJ1-4; D perhaps matches TRBD1 (5 bases). V was cut by 4 bases and J by 6 bases, with 9 bases left in between. Germline lookup yields CDR1 LGHDT and CDR2 YNNKEL (reference sequence). The CDR3 sequence is 13 residues long. CDR3 protein: CASSRIQDEKLFF. The CDR3 DNA reads TGTGCCAGCAGCCGTATACAGGATGAAAAACTGTTTTTT.

The rearrangement links TRBV30 to TRBJ1-5, with TRBD1 as a possible D gene (5 bases). The CDR3 runs to 13 residues. The ends were cut back, 3 bases at V and 3 bases at J, with 9 bases in the middle. Germline V lookup: CDR1 GTSNPN, CDR2 SVGIG (reference sequence). This CDR3 reads CAWSPGFNQPQHF. The CDR3 nucleotides read TGTGCCTGGAGCCCAGGGTTCAATCAGCCCCAGCATTTT.

This clone was seen more than once but under ten times. This chain joins TRBV2 and TRBJ2-3; 10 bases map to TRBD2. Germline values: CDR1 SNHLY, CDR2 FYNNEI. Trimming removed 4 bases from V and 6 bases from J; junction bases left unmatched: 10. This CDR3 contains 16 residues. CDR3 DNA: TGTGCCAGCAGTGCTGGATGGGTAGCGGGGGGTGATACGCAGTATTTT. Protein product: CASSAGWVAGGDTQYF.

This clone came up once. The genes are TRBV27 and TRBJ2-1, with a possible D match to TRBD2 (6 bases). Germline V gene data show CDR1 as MNHEY and CDR2 as SMNVEV (reference sequence). The V and J ends lost 3 bases and 8 bases respectively, with 17 bases between them. The CDR3 is made up of 15 amino acids. CDR3 bases: TGTGCCAGCAGTTTCAGGACATACGGGAGCTATGAGCAGTTCTTC. Its protein product is CASSFRTYGSYEQFF.

The chain carries TRBV5-1 and TRBJ2-3, with a weak D call TRBD2 (6 bases). The germline V gene has CDR1 SGHRS and CDR2 YFSETQ. V was cut by 6 bases and J by 2 bases, with 13 bases left in between. There are 14 residues in the CDR3. The CDR3 region is CASMMGGPTDTQYF. The CDR3 DNA reads as TGCGCCAGCATGATGGGGGGTCCCACAGATACGCAGTATTTT.

The rearrangement links TRBV28 to TRBJ1-4, with TRBD1 matching 10 bases. The V and J ends lost 5 bases and 3 bases, in that order; junction bases with no gene match: 3. From germline, CDR1 is MDHEN and CDR2 SYDVKM. There are 15 residues in the CDR3. The CDR3 sequence is CASSRQGASNEKLFF. Written as DNA, the CDR3 is TGTGCCAGCAGTCGACAGGGGGCTTCTAATGAAAAACTGTTTTTT.

V and J are TRBV27 and TRBJ2-3, with 7 bases fitting TRBD1. This CDR3 is built from 14 residues. The V gene end was trimmed by 8 bases and the J gene end by 3 bases; junction bases not matched to a gene: 8. The germline V gene has CDR1 MNHEY and CDR2 SMNVEV (reference sequence). This CDR3 is CASVGGINTDTQYF. The CDR3 coding sequence is TGTGCCAGCGTAGGGGGCATTAATACAGATACGCAGTATTTT.

V is TRBV10-3 and J is TRBJ1-1; 8 nucleotides agree with TRBD1. V lost 4 bases to trimming and J lost 4 bases; unmatched junction nucleotides: 5. The CDR3 totals 14 residues. Germline V CDR1 and CDR2: ENHRY, SYGVKD. CDR3 sequence reads: CAISGGQELTEAFF. CDR3 in DNA: TGTGCCATCAGTGGGGGACAGGAGCTCACTGAAGCTTTCTTT.

The chain joins TRBV5-6 to TRBJ1-5; D perhaps matches TRBD1 (5 bases). The CDR3 loop spans 14 amino acids. The ends were cut back, 2 bases at V and 8 bases at J, with 14 bases in the middle. From germline, CDR1 is SGHDT and CDR2 YYEEEE. CDR3 bases: TGTGCCAGCAGCTTTGGGTGGGACTCGAAGCCCCAGCATTTT. Translating it yields CASSFGWDSKPQHF. Looking up the rest from reference TRBV5-6 and TRBJ1-5 gives the full variable domain: DAGVTQSPTHLIKTRGQQVTLRCSPKSGHDTVSWYQQALGQGPQFIFQYYEEEERQRGNFPDRFSGHQFPNYSSELNVNALLLGDSALYLCASSFGWDSKPQHFGDGTRLSIL.